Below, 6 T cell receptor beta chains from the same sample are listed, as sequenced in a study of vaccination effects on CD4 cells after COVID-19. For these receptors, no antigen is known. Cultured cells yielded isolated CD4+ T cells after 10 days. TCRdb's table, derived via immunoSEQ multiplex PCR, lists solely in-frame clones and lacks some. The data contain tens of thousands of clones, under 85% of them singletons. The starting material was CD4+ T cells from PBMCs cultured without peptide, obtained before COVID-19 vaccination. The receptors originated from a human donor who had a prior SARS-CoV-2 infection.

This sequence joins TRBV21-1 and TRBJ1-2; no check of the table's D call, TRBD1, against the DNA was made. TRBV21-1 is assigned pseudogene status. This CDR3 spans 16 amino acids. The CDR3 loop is CASPASPGQGDYGYTF. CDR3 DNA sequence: TGTGCCAGTCCAGCAAGCCCCGGGCAGGGGGACTATGGCTACACCTTC.

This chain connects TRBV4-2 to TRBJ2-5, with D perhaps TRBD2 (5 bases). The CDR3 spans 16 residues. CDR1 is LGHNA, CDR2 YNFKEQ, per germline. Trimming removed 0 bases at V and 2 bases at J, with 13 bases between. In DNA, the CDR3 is TGTGCCAGCAGCCAAGAAGTTTGGACTCAGCAAGAGACCCAGTACTTC. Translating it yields CASSQEVWTQQETQYF.

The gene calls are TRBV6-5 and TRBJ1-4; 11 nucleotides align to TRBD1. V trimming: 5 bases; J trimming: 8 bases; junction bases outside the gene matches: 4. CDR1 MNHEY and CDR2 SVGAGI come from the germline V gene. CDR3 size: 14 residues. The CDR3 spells CASSPGQGGEKLFF. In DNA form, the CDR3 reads TGTGCCAGCAGTCCGGGACAGGGGGGGGAAAAACTGTTTTTT.

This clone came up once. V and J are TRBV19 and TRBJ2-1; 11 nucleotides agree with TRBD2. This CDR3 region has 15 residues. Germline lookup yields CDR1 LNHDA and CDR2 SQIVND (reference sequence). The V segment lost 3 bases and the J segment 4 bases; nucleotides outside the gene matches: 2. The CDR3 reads CASSIGLAGYNEQFF. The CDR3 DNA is TGTGCCAGTAGTATTGGACTAGCGGGTTACAATGAGCAGTTCTTC. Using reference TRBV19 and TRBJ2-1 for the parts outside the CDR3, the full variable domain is DGGITQSPKYLFRKEGQNVTLSCEQNLNHDAMYWYRQDPGQGLRLIYYSQIVNDFQKGDIAEGYSVSREKKESFPLTVTSAQKNPTAFYLCASSIGLAGYNEQFFGPGTRLTVL.

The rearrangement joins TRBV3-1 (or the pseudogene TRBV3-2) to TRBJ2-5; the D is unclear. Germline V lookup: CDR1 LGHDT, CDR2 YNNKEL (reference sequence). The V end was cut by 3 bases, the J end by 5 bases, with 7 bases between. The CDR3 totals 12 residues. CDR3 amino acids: CASSQGLETQYF. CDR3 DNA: TGTGCCAGCAGCCAGGGTTTGGAGACCCAGTACTTC.

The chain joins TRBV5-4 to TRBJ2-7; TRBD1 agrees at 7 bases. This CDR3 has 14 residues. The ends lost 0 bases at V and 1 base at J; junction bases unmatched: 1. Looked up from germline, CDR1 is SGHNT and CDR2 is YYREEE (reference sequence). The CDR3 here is CASSLGGQSYEQYF. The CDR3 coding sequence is TGTGCCAGCAGCTTGGGGGGACAGTCCTACGAGCAGTACTTC.